This T cell receptor beta chain is drawn from a study of T cells after yellow fever vaccination. Turning to the study itself: Where fractions had low cell numbers, libraries were prepared from them with the SMART-Seq v4 Ultra Low Input RNA kit.

This clonotype was seen more than once but under ten times. Antigen unknown. Broader study findings: Subsequent to the booster, the majority of primary-vaccination clones reappeared (roughly 97% CD4, about 90% CD8).

Germline V gives CDR1 MNHEY, CDR2 SMNVEV (reference sequence). The CDR3 sequence is 15 residues long. V lost 6 bases, J lost 6 bases, and 10 bases stayed unmatched. The study made its TCR cDNA through 5'RACE template switching. That step introduced a universal primer site along with UMIs. TCRdb analysed the 5' RACE reads with MiXCR anew, one entry per CDR3 protein. The sample gives around 100,000 distinct CDR3 sequences, about 6% of which show up once; approximately 39% is in the top ten. This material consisted of CD8+ T cells sorted from PBMCs, taken 10 days after the yellow fever booster vaccination. This chain links TRBV27 with TRBJ2-7; 11 bases are shared with TRBD1. The receptor was isolated from a man younger than 35 who received the YFV17D yellow fever vaccine. The CDR3 sequence: CASSQDRDRGIEQYF. CDR3 DNA sequence: TGTGCCAGCAGCCAAGACCGGGACAGGGGGATCGAGCAGTACTTC.